The following is a T cell receptor (beta chain) sequence with its context. These data come from a study of blood T cell repertoires in COVID-19. Data came from immunoSEQ multiplex PCR; TCRdb stores just in-frame clones and leaves some out. There are some 190,000 clones in the sample; approximately 73% occur only once, and 17% lies in the top ten. The study assigned cohorts using participant-reported clinical history. What was sequenced was PBMCs or T cells enriched from blood (not recorded which). The clonotype comes from a woman in her forties or fifties with acute COVID-19.

DNA of the CDR3: TGTGCCAGCAGCAAAGTGGAAGCGGGGGGAAACACCATATATTTT. This gives the protein CASSKVEAGGNTIYF. The chain couples TRBV21-1 to TRBJ1-3. TRBV21-1 is described as a pseudogene. The CDR3 has 15 amino acids.